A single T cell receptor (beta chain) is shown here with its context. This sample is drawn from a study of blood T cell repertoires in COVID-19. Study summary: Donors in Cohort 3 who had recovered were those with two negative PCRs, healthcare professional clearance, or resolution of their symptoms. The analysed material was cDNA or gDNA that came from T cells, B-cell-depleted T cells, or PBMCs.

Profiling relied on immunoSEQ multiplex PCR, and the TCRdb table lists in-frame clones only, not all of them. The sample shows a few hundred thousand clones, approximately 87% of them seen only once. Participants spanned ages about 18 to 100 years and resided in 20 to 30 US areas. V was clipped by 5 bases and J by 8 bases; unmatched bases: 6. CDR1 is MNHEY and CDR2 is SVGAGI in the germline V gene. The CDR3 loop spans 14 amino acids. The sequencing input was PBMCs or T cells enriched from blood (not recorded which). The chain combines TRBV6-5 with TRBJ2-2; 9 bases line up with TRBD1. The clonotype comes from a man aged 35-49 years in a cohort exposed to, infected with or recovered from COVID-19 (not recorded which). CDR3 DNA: TGTGCCAGCAGTACACCGGGACAGGGTGGGGAGCTGTTTTTT. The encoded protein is CASSTPGQGGELFF.